Following are 5 T cell receptor beta chains from one sample sequenced in a study of early T cells in non-severe SARS-CoV-2 infection. TCRdb re-called the 5' RACE reads through MiXCR, storing one row per CDR3 protein. The sample records 62,000 or so distinct CDR3 sequences, more than 7% being singletons. Sequenced material: whole blood, taken at baseline. Source of these receptors: an adult who was a healthcare worker with PCR-confirmed SARS-CoV-2 infection or an uninfected control (not recorded which).

This clonotype was observed a handful of times. The gene calls are TRBV12-5 and TRBJ2-7, with a possible D match to TRBD1 (6 bases). V was trimmed by 6 bases and J by 0 bases, leaving 12 bases between them. The CDR3 is 14 amino acids. From germline, CDR1 is LGHNT and CDR2 FRNRAP. CDR3 DNA sequence: TGTGCTAGTGGCCCAGGGGTCAGCTCCTACGAGCAGTACTTC. Its translation: CASGPGVSSYEQYF.

V and J are TRBV9 and TRBJ2-1; D might be TRBD1 or TRBD2, each matching 5 bases. The V end lost 4 bases, the J end lost 0 bases, and 17 bases lay between the germline ends. The germline V gene has CDR1 SGDLS and CDR2 YYNGEE. The CDR3 contains 17 residues. The CDR3 loop is CASSPRGGESSYNEQFF. The CDR3 coding sequence is TGTGCCAGCAGCCCGAGGGGCGGCGAGAGCTCCTACAATGAGCAGTTCTTC.

This clonotype has at least ten counts. The V and J genes are TRBV5-1 and TRBJ2-1, with 12 bases aligning to TRBD2. Germline V gene data show CDR1 as SGHRS and CDR2 as YFSETQ. V shed 5 bases and J 0 bases; nucleotides not matched to a gene: 6. CDR3 length: 17 residues. CDR3 bases: TGCGCCAGCAGTCCCGGACTAGCGGGAATCTCCTACAATGAGCAGTTCTTC. Translating gives CASSPGLAGISYNEQFF.

This clonotype has only a few counts. The chain links TRBV2 to TRBJ2-7; D possibly matches TRBD1 or TRBD2 (5 bases each). V was trimmed by 1 base and J by 2 bases, leaving 15 bases between them. Germline loops: CDR1 SNHLY, CDR2 FYNNEI. The CDR3 is 16 residues long. In DNA, the CDR3 is TGTGCCAGCAGTGAAGAGGGACGAGGATCTCCCTACGAGCAGTACTTC. Its protein is CASSEEGRGSPYEQYF.

This clonotype was observed many times. The chain's CDR3 is CASSEAIGTGGHEQYF. CDR3 nucleotide sequence: TGTGCCAGCAGTGAAGCAATCGGGACAGGGGGCCACGAGCAGTACTTC. This chain links TRBV6-1 with TRBJ2-7; 12 bases are a match to TRBD1. Germline V lookup: CDR1 MNHNS, CDR2 SASEGT. Germline trimming cut 0 bases from V and 5 bases from J; bases unmatched to any gene: 5. CDR3 length: 16 residues.